One T cell receptor beta chain is described in this entry. Its target is unknown. The data were obtained in a study of T cell responses to AZD1222 COVID-19 vaccine. Sequencing used immunoSEQ multiplex PCR; TCRdb keeps in-frame clones, though not all of them. The table lists some 120,000 clones, 92% of them singletons. This CDR3 has 12 amino acids. Overall study results and limits: White British people made up most donors, females outnumbered males, and clonal diversity was possibly underestimated. Seropositivity was recorded at baseline in only 6 or 7 AZD1222 recipients.

The sequencing used peripheral blood, collected on day 0 of AZD1222 vaccination. The TCR was taken from an adult in good health. The V gene is TRBV21-1, the J gene TRBJ2-1; the D call of TRBD2 is as the table states it, not checked on the DNA. TRBV21-1 is a pseudogene. CDR3 amino acids: CASSSNYNEQFF. The DNA of the CDR3 is TGTGCCAGCAGCAGTAATTACAATGAGCAGTTCTTC.